The source of this T cell receptor beta chain is a study of cytotoxic CD8 clonotypes in ibrutinib-treated CLL. The CDR3 length is 15 residues. J was trimmed by 6 bases and V by 3 bases; bases with no gene match: 6. Germline CDR1 SGHRS, CDR2 YFSETQ. Assay used: immunoSEQ multiplex PCR; TCRdb lists only in-frame clones, some missing. In the table there are fewer than 300,000 clones, 65% to 85% of which are singletons. V gene TRBV5-1 combines with J gene TRBJ2-2; 9 bases match TRBD1. The input for sequencing was PBMCs, taken at disease progression, from a patient treated with ibrutinib. The TCR was taken from a human donor with chronic lymphocytic leukemia. CDR3 in DNA: TGCGCCAGCAGCTACCCGGGACAGGGCTCCGGGGAGCTGTTTTTT. Translation gives CASSYPGQGSGELFF. Supplemented by reference TRBV5-1 and TRBJ2-2, the full variable domain reads KAGVTQTPRYLIKTRGQQVTLSCSPISGHRSVSWYQQTPGQGLQFLFEYFSETQRNKGNFPGRFSGRQFSNSRSEMNVSTLELGDSALYLCASSYPGQGSGELFFGEGSRLTVL.